The sequence of this T cell receptor (beta chain) was determined in a study of shared clonotypes between healthy human individuals. This CDR3 spans 14 amino acids. V gave up 1 base and J gave up 0 bases, with 7 bases separating them. CDR1 is SQVTM and CDR2 is ANQGSEA in the germline V gene. Data came from immunoSEQ multiplex PCR; TCRdb stores just in-frame clones and leaves some out. The sample carries roughly 1,500,000 clones, approximately 98.5% recorded once. As regards this clone: The same CDR3 can be traced to other DNA sequences in this sample.

The TCR comes from a young man in good health. The chain combines TRBV29-1 with TRBJ2-1, with unresolved D. The material sequenced was naive CD4+ T cells sorted from blood. Described subset: CD45RA+ positively selected. The CDR3 sequence is CSVEGLSSYNEQFF. The CDR3 coding sequence is TGCAGCGTTGAAGGCCTCAGCTCCTACAATGAGCAGTTCTTC.